Each of the 4 T cell receptor beta chains below was sequenced from the same sample in a study of radiation and T cells in renal cell carcinoma. Time point defined: blood 4 weeks post-SBRT, at nephrectomy. Described treatment: 15 Gy SBRT to primary tumor, nephrectomy 4 weeks later. Produced via immunoSEQ multiplex PCR; TCRdb's table is partial and in-frame only. The sample carries fewer than 85,000 clones, 80% to 90% recorded once. The source was blood, collected from a patient whose treatment included radiotherapy and nephrectomy. Receptors were obtained from an older woman with renal cell carcinoma.

The count of this clone is one. V is TRBV7-8 and J is TRBJ1-3; tentative D call: TRBD1 (5 bases). This CDR3 has 14 residues. Trimming took 1 base from V and 1 from J, leaving 5 bases between them. The germline gives CDR1 SGHVS, CDR2 FQNEAQ. The CDR3 nucleotides are TGTGCCAGCAGCTTAGACAGGTCTGGAAACACCATATATTTT. This sequence encodes CASSLDRSGNTIYF.

CDR3 coding DNA: TGCGCCAGCAGCTCCTCCGGGCCGCCGGCTGGCTACACCTTC. Encoded protein: CASSSSGPPAGYTF. The chain employs TRBV5-1 and TRBJ1-2; D gene unclear. Looked up from germline, CDR1 is SGHRS and CDR2 is YFSETQ. The CDR3 runs to 14 residues. The V gene lost 3 bases and the J gene lost 7 bases, with 16 bases spanning the gap.

V is TRBV25-1 and J is TRBJ2-7; D not certain. Trimming cost V 7 bases and J 2 bases, with 9 bases left between them. CDR1 and CDR2 from the germline V gene are MGHDK and SYGVNS. The CDR3 length is 12 residues. The CDR3 loop is CASKGGTYEQYF. For the CDR3, the DNA is TGTGCCAGCAAAGGTGGCACCTACGAGCAGTACTTC.

Note on this clone: One end of the junction does not line up with germline, which may come from a read error. The V call is TRBV7-7, the J call TRBJ1-3, with D unresolved. The CDR3 runs 14 residues. Per germline, CDR1 SSHAT and CDR2 FNYEAQ (reference sequence). The CDR3 spells CASSPDPSGNTIYF. The CDR3 DNA sequence: TGTGCTAGCAGTCCGGACCCCTCTGGAAACACCATATATTTT.